A single sample is the source of the 16 T cell receptor beta chains below, sequenced in a study of PD-1 blockade in classical Hodgkin lymphoma. TCRdb keeps only in-frame clones here, not all; method: immunoSEQ multiplex PCR. Of 50,000 or so clones detected, around 87% appear once; the ten largest clones hold about 15%. Indicated time point: cycle 4 day 1 (C4D1), after less than seven weeks of nivolumab. Relapse was seen in all patients after autologous stem cell transplantation, and brentuximab vedotin exposure was variable. The input for sequencing was peripheral blood mononuclear cells (PBMCs), taken before the fourth cycle of nivolumab. The receptors shown here come from a human donor with classical Hodgkin lymphoma.

The V call is TRBV18, the J call TRBJ2-7; TRBD2 aligns across 7 bases. The CDR3 runs 14 residues. Trimming cost V 4 bases and J 9 bases; bases outside gene matches: 12. The germline V gene encodes CDR1 KGHSH and CDR2 LQKENI. DNA of the CDR3: TGTGCCAGCTCACAGCCGGGGACTACACGTGTGCAGTACTTC. Amino acid sequence: CASSQPGTTRVQYF. Supplemented by reference TRBV18 and TRBJ2-7, the full variable domain reads NAGVMQNPRHLVRRRGQEARLRCSPMKGHSHVYWYRQLPEEGLKFMVYLQKENIIDESGMPKERFSAEFPKEGPSILRIQQVVRGDSAAYFCASSQPGTTRVQYFGPGTRLTVT.

This chain joins TRBV25-1 and TRBJ2-5, with 10 bases that match TRBD1. Germline lookup yields CDR1 MGHDK and CDR2 SYGVNS. The V gene end was trimmed by 5 bases and the J gene end by 5 bases; junction bases not matched to a gene: 8. The CDR3 totals 15 residues. CDR3 coding DNA: TGTGCCAGCAGTAGACAGGGGGCCTTCGACGAGACCCAGTACTTC. Translated: CASSRQGAFDETQYF.

The genes are TRBV7-3 and TRBJ1-1, with 10 bases aligning to TRBD1. Germline V lookup: CDR1 SGHTA, CDR2 FQGTGA. CDR3 size: 16 residues. Germline trimming cut 1 base from V and 1 base from J; bases unmatched to any gene: 3. CDR3 amino acids: CASSLRWDRGNTEAFF. The CDR3 coding sequence is TGTGCCAGCAGCTTAAGGTGGGACAGGGGGAACACTGAAGCTTTCTTT.

The chain couples TRBV5-1 to TRBJ1-3; D might be TRBD1 (5 bases). The V and J ends lost 5 bases and 2 bases respectively, with 14 bases between them. This CDR3 comprises 15 residues. CDR1 and CDR2 from the germline V gene are SGHRS and YFSETQ. CDR3 coding DNA: TGCGCCAGCAGGGAGGTGGAAGGGGCTGGAAACACCATATATTTT. This translates into CASREVEGAGNTIYF.

This chain uses TRBV14 with TRBJ2-7; the match to TRBD1 covers 9 bases. With V trimmed by 3 bases and J by 1 base, 7 bases remained unmatched. The CDR3 covers 16 residues. CDR1 is SGHDN, CDR2 FVKESK, per germline. Here the CDR3 DNA reads TGTGCCAGCAGCCACCGGGACAGGGTCCCGTCCTACGAGCAGTACTTC. Translation gives CASSHRDRVPSYEQYF.

The gene calls are TRBV6-1 and TRBJ2-3; 10 bases are a match to TRBD1. Germline CDR1 reads MNHNS; CDR2 reads SASEGT. V was clipped by 3 bases and J by 3 bases; unmatched bases: 6. CDR3 length: 16 residues. The CDR3 loop is CASSDWDRGFTDTQYF. CDR3 bases: TGTGCCAGCAGTGATTGGGACAGGGGATTTACAGATACGCAGTATTTT.

This clone was seen a handful of times. The CDR3 DNA follows: TGTGCCAGCAGCGAGGTTACAGGGTCGGACGAAAAACTGTTTTTT. Protein: CASSEVTGSDEKLFF. V and J are TRBV6-1 and TRBJ1-4, with D possibly being TRBD1 (6 bases). Trimming cost V 6 bases and J 8 bases, with 19 bases left between them. The CDR3 spans 15 residues. The germline CDR1 and CDR2 sequences are MNHNS and SASEGT.

The chain combines TRBV10-3 with TRBJ1-1; 8 bases align to TRBD1. This CDR3 is 15 amino acids long. Germline CDR1 and CDR2: ENHRY and SYGVKD. V lost 10 bases to trimming and J lost 1 base; unmatched junction nucleotides: 11. The CDR3 loop is CASDEPGTGNTEAFF. In DNA, the CDR3 is TGTGCCAGCGATGAACCGGGGACAGGGAACACTGAAGCTTTCTTT.

The chain is built from TRBV2 and TRBJ2-2; D gene ambiguous. This CDR3 is built from 15 residues. Germline V gives CDR1 SNHLY, CDR2 FYNNEI. Trimming shortened V by 4 bases and J by 1 base, and 10 bases separated the two germline ends. The CDR3 DNA is TGTGCCAGCAGTGCTTTGGTTCGGAACACCGGGGAGCTGTTTTTT. Its translation: CASSALVRNTGELFF.

The rearrangement joins TRBV4-2 to TRBJ1-5, with D hard to call. Trimming shortened V by 0 bases and J by 6 bases, and 12 bases separated the two germline ends. This CDR3 has 15 residues. Germline-derived CDR1 and CDR2 are LGHNA and YNFKEQ. The CDR3 nucleotides are TGTGCCAGCAGCCAAGATAGGAATGTTGGTCAGCCCCAGCATTTT. This gives the protein CASSQDRNVGQPQHF.

The chain recombines TRBV7-9 with TRBJ1-4; D uncertain. The CDR3 runs to 11 residues. CDR1 and CDR2 (germline): SEHNR, FQNEAQ (reference sequence). Trimming removed 5 bases at V and 5 bases at J, with 3 bases between. The CDR3: CASSPNEKLFF. The CDR3 DNA follows: TGTGCCAGCAGCCCCAATGAAAAACTGTTTTTT.

The chain couples TRBV20-1 to TRBJ2-7; no clear D. Germline V lookup: CDR1 DFQATT, CDR2 SNEGSKA (reference sequence). This CDR3 has 11 amino acids. The V end lost 2 bases, the J end lost 7 bases, and 9 bases lay between the germline ends. The CDR3 reads CSARSGSEQYF. DNA for the CDR3: TGCAGTGCTAGATCTGGAAGTGAGCAGTACTTC.

The chain joins TRBV28 to TRBJ2-3; 9 nucleotides align to TRBD2. The CDR3 runs to 16 residues. CDR1 and CDR2 (germline): MDHEN, SYDVKM. The trim removed 7 bases at V and 0 bases at J, leaving 8 bases unmatched. The CDR3 reads CASTKLGTSSTDTQYF. The CDR3 DNA sequence: TGTGCCAGCACCAAACTCGGGACTAGCAGCACAGATACGCAGTATTTT.

This chain joins TRBV11-2 and TRBJ2-1, with D uncertain. The germline V gene has CDR1 SGHAT and CDR2 FQNNGV. The CDR3 spans 14 residues. V lost 1 base and J 8 bases, leaving 12 bases between the germline ends. CDR3 nucleotide sequence: TGTGCCAGCAGCTTAGCGGTACTAACCCATGAGCAGTTCTTC. Translation: CASSLAVLTHEQFF.

The J gene is TRBJ2-7, the V gene TRBV14; maybe TRBD2 (6 bases). The CDR3 has 15 residues. CDR1 SGHDN and CDR2 FVKESK come from the germline V gene. Trimming removed 1 base at V and 3 bases at J, with 13 bases between. The CDR3 sequence is CASSQVRGGFYEQYF. The CDR3 nucleotides read TGTGCCAGCAGCCAAGTTCGAGGAGGGTTCTACGAGCAGTACTTC.

This chain connects TRBV5-6 to TRBJ2-2; tentative D call: TRBD2 (6 bases). Germline CDR1 SGHDT, CDR2 YYEEEE. The CDR3 extends over 14 amino acids. With 2 bases removed from V and 6 bases from J, the gap between germline ends came to 11 bases. CDR3 bases: TGTGCCAGCAGCTTATTATCGGGGGCCGGGGAGCTGTTTTTT. It translates to CASSLLSGAGELFF.